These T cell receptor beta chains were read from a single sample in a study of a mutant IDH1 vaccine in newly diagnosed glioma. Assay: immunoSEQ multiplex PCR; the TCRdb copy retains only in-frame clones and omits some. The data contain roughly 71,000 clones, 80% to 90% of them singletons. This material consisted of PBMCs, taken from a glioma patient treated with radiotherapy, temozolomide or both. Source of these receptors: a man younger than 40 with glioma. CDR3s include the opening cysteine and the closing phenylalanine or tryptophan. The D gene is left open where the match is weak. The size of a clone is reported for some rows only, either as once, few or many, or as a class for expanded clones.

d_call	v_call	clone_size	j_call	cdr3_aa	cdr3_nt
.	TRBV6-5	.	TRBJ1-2	CASSYSVGGYGYTF	TGTGCCAGCAGTTACTCGGTTGGCGGGTATGGCTACACCTTC
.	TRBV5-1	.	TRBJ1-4	CASSLQGEKLFF	TGCGCCAGCAGCTTACAGGGTGAAAAACTGTTTTTT
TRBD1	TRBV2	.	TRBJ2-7	CASSEGQGQGAWEQYF	TGTGCCAGCAGTGAAGGTCAGGGACAGGGGGCTTGGGAGCAGTACTTC
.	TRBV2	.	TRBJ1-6	CASSMEFDRIPLHF	TGTGCCAGCAGTATGGAGTTCGATCGCATACCCCTCCACTTT
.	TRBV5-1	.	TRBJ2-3	CASGRAGGPDTQYF	TGCGCCAGCGGAAGGGCCGGGGGTCCAGATACGCAGTATTTT
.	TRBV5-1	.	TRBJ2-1	CASSFTGTSGEQFF	TGCGCCAGCAGCTTCACCGGGACCTCAGGTGAGCAGTTCTTC
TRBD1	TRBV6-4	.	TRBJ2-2	CASRRTGGANTGELFF	TGTGCCAGCAGACGGACAGGGGGCGCGAACACCGGGGAGCTGTTTTTT
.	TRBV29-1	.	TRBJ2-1	CSVAVLAGNEQFF	TGCAGCGTTGCGGTACTAGCTGGCAATGAGCAGTTCTTC
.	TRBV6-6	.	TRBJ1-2	CASSYSDSYGYTF	TGTGCCAGCAGTTACTCGGATAGCTATGGCTACACCTTC
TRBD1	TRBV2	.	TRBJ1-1	CASRERGTELGTEAFF	TGTGCCAGCAGGGAAAGAGGGACAGAATTGGGTACTGAAGCTTTCTTT
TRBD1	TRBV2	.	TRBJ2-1	CASRAGTGGRNEQFF	TGTGCCAGCAGGGCCGGGACAGGGGGCAGGAATGAGCAGTTCTTC
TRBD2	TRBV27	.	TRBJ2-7	CASRSSPGTRGSHYEQYF	TGTGCCAGCAGAAGCAGTCCCGGGACTAGGGGAAGCCACTACGAGCAGTACTTC
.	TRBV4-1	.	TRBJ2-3	CASSLLRGAGTDTQYF	TGCGCCAGCAGCCTCCTGCGAGGGGCGGGCACAGATACGCAGTATTTT
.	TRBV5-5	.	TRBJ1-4	CASSLAPGRTNEKLFF	TGTGCCAGCAGCTTGGCCCCCGGACGGACTAATGAAAAACTGTTTTTT
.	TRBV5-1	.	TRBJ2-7	CASSSSGQKPYEQYF	TGCGCCAGCAGCTCCTCCGGACAGAAACCCTACGAGCAGTACTTC
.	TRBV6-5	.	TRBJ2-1	CASRDPNGLNEQFF	TGTGCCAGCAGGGACCCGAACGGGCTCAATGAGCAGTTCTTC
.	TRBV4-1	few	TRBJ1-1	CASSQVPPGLITSEAFF	TGCGCCAGCAGCCAAGTACCGCCAGGGTTGATCACTAGTGAAGCTTTCTTT
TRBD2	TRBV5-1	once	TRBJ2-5	CASSFSSGGKQETQYF	TGCGCCAGCAGCTTCTCTAGCGGGGGGAAACAAGAGACCCAGTACTTC
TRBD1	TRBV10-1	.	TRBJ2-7	CASTEDRDSHYEQYF	TGCGCCAGCACCGAGGACAGGGACTCCCACTACGAGCAGTACTTC
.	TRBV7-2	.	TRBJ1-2	CASSFNFRGAYGYTF	TGTGCCAGCAGCTTTAATTTCCGGGGCGCCTATGGCTACACCTTC
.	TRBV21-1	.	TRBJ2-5	CASSKATRGDEETQYF	TGTGCCAGCAGCAAAGCGACGCGGGGGGATGAAGAGACCCAGTACTTC
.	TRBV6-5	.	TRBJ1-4	CASSYQSGGNEKLFF	TGTGCCAGCAGTTACCAATCTGGGGGTAATGAAAAACTGTTTTTT
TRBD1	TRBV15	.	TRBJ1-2	CATSSGQVRYGYTF	TGTGCCACCAGCAGTGGACAGGTCCGCTATGGCTACACCTTC
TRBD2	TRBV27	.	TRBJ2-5	CASSLRLAGGPETQYF	TGTGCCAGCAGTTTAAGGCTAGCGGGGGGGCCTGAGACCCAGTACTTC
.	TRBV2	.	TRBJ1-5	CASKRQTSNQPQHF	TGTGCCAGCAAGCGACAGACAAGCAATCAGCCCCAGCATTTT
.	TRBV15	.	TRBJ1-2	CATSRDRPGVGAPYGYTF	TGTGCCACCAGCAGAGATCGGCCCGGCGTGGGGGCTCCCTATGGCTACACCTTC
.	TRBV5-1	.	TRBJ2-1	CASNGVSEQFF	TGCGCCAGCAATGGGGTTAGTGAGCAGTTCTTC
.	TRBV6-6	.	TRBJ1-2	CASSYEWGGGYTF	TGTGCCAGCAGTTACGAATGGGGGGGTGGCTACACCTTC
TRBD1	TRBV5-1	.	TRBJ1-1	CASSQDRVEVIGSKAEAFF	TGCGCCAGCAGCCAGGACAGGGTGGAGGTAATCGGAAGTAAGGCTGAAGCTTTCTTT
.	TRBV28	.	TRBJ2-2	CASTLPSRSGELFF	TGTGCCAGCACCCTCCCCTCAAGGAGCGGGGAGCTGTTTTTT
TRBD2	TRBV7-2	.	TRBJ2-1	CASRKRLSGGAYNEQFF	TGTGCCAGCAGAAAACGTCTTTCGGGGGGGGCCTACAATGAGCAGTTCTTC
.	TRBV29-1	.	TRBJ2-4	CSVMVGGVKNIQYF	TGCAGCGTTATGGTCGGAGGGGTCAAAAACATTCAGTACTTC
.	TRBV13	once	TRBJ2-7	CASSEFRQAYEQYF	TGTGCCAGCAGTGAATTTCGACAGGCATACGAGCAGTACTTC
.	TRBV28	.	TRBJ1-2	CASSLFRMGYTF	TGTGCCAGCAGTTTATTCCGGATGGGCTACACCTTC
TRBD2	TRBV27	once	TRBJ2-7	CASSLRASGGGHPSYEQYF	TGTGCCAGCAGTTTAAGGGCTAGCGGGGGGGGGCACCCCTCCTACGAGCAGTACTTC